The 30 T cell receptor beta chains below all came from one sample that was sequenced in a study of OX40 agonist ivuxolimab in advanced cancers. Profiled with immunoSEQ multiplex PCR; TCRdb holds only in-frame clones, not every one. The table includes approximately 60,000 clones, more than 80% detected once. Sequencing used CD4+ or CD8+ T cells sorted from blood, obtained in a trial of the OX40 agonist ivuxolimab. These receptors were obtained from an adult with an advanced solid tumor such as melanoma, head and neck, liver or kidney cancer.

This rearrangement joins TRBV5-4 to TRBJ2-4; TRBD1 matches 8 bases. Germline V gene lookup returns CDR1 SGHNT and CDR2 YYREEE (reference sequence). The CDR3 length is 14 residues. The ends lost 0 bases at V and 7 bases at J; junction bases unmatched: 3. The CDR3 DNA reads TGTGCCAGCAGCTTGGGACAGGGGCGGAACATTCAGTACTTC. This encodes CASSLGQGRNIQYF.

The chain has TRBV6-6 and TRBJ2-1, with no clear D. The CDR3 has 16 residues. The V end lost 2 bases, the J end lost 5 bases, and 16 bases lay between the germline ends. Germline loops: CDR1 MNHNY, CDR2 SVGAGI (reference sequence). In DNA form, the CDR3 reads TGTGCCAGCAGTTACGCCAGTCCTTCCCCACACAATGAGCAGTTCTTC. Its protein product is CASSYASPSPHNEQFF.

The chain recombines TRBV5-1 with TRBJ1-5; D is ambiguous. This CDR3 has 13 residues. Trimming removed 0 bases from V and 5 bases from J, with 6 bases in between. From germline, CDR1 is SGHRS and CDR2 YFSETQ. The CDR3 DNA is TGCGCCAGCAGCTTGGGAGGTGATCAGCCCCAGCATTTT. Protein product: CASSLGGDQPQHF. Based on the CDR3 plus reference TRBV5-1 and TRBJ1-5, the full variable domain is KAGVTQTPRYLIKTRGQQVTLSCSPISGHRSVSWYQQTPGQGLQFLFEYFSETQRNKGNFPGRFSGRQFSNSRSEMNVSTLELGDSALYLCASSLGGDQPQHFGDGTRLSIL.

The chain joins TRBV6-6 to TRBJ2-5; D may correspond to TRBD1 or TRBD2 (6 bases each). Trimming cost V 6 bases and J 2 bases, with 16 bases left between them. CDR3 size: 15 residues. CDR1 MNHNY and CDR2 SVGAGI come from the germline V gene (reference sequence). The CDR3, as DNA: TGTGCCAGCAGCCTCATATGGGGGGCTCAAGAGACCCAGTACTTC. This sequence encodes CASSLIWGAQETQYF.

The chain uses TRBV5-4 and TRBJ2-1; D is unclear. CDR1 and CDR2 (germline): SGHNT, YYREEE (reference sequence). Deletions cut 1 base from V and 9 bases from J, with 8 bases between. This CDR3 spans 12 amino acids. The DNA for the CDR3 is TGTGCCAGCAGCTTGTATCCGAGTGAGCAGTTCTTC. Its protein product is CASSLYPSEQFF. Supplemented by reference TRBV5-4 and TRBJ2-1, the full variable domain reads ETGVTQSPTHLIKTRGQQVTLRCSSQSGHNTVSWYQQALGQGPQFIFQYYREEENGRGNFPPRFSGLQFPNYSSELNVNALELDDSALYLCASSLYPSEQFFGPGTRLTVL.

This chain connects TRBV18 to TRBJ2-5; D not certain. Trimming left V 3 bases short and J 5 bases short, with 10 bases between. CDR3 length equals 13 residues. Germline CDR1 and CDR2: KGHSH and LQKENI. The CDR3 DNA reads as TGTGCCAGCTCACCGGATGAGTGGGAGACCCAGTACTTC. Residues: CASSPDEWETQYF. Full variable domain (outside the CDR3, taken from reference TRBV18 and TRBJ2-5): NAGVMQNPRHLVRRRGQEARLRCSPMKGHSHVYWYRQLPEEGLKFMVYLQKENIIDESGMPKERFSAEFPKEGPSILRIQQVVRGDSAAYFCASSPDEWETQYFGPGTRLLVL.

This clone was counted a few times. This chain connects TRBV4-1 to TRBJ2-3; 10 nucleotides match TRBD2. Trimming took 2 bases from V and 0 from J; bases not matched to a gene: 5. CDR1 and CDR2 from the germline V gene are MGHRA and YSYEKL. CDR3 length: 17 amino acids. The CDR3 DNA is TGCGCCAGCAGCCAACCCCGACTAGCGGGCAGCACAGATACGCAGTATTTT. Protein: CASSQPRLAGSTDTQYF.

The V and J genes are TRBV14 and TRBJ2-7; 7 nucleotides agree with TRBD2. After removal of 1 base from V and 2 bases from J, the junction contained 2 bases not matched to a gene. This CDR3 has 14 residues. From germline, CDR1 is SGHDN and CDR2 FVKESK. The CDR3: CASSQASGTYEQYF. CDR3 nucleotides: TGTGCCAGCAGCCAAGCTAGCGGTACCTACGAGCAGTACTTC.

The V gene is TRBV15, the J gene TRBJ2-5; tentatively, D is TRBD2 (5 bases). The CDR3 length is 14 residues. V gave up 1 base and J gave up 2 bases, with 8 bases separating them. Germline CDR1 reads LNHNV; CDR2 reads YYDKDF (reference sequence). The CDR3, as DNA: TGTGCCACCAGCAGAGGGGGAGCTCAAGAGACCCAGTACTTC. It codes for CATSRGGAQETQYF.

The chain has TRBV7-8 and TRBJ2-3; D gene ambiguous. The CDR3 has 17 amino acids. Trimming removed 1 base at V and 2 bases at J, with 16 bases between. Per the germline V gene, CDR1 is SGHVS and CDR2 is FQNEAQ. CDR3 sequence: CASSLGLAARVTDTQYF. The CDR3 bases are TGTGCCAGCAGCTTAGGTTTAGCAGCCCGCGTCACAGATACGCAGTATTTT.

The V gene is TRBV14, the J gene TRBJ2-7, with 11 positions matching TRBD2. The CDR3 is 16 amino acids. V shed 1 base and J 4 bases; nucleotides not matched to a gene: 6. Germline V CDR1 and CDR2: SGHDN, FVKESK. For the CDR3, the DNA is TGTGCCAGCAGCCAAGTAGCCGGGACTAGCGGTTACGAGCAGTACTTC. Amino acid sequence: CASSQVAGTSGYEQYF.

V is TRBV19 and J is TRBJ2-1; 9 bases are shared with TRBD1. Germline V CDR1 and CDR2: LNHDA, SQIVND (reference sequence). V lost 5 bases, J lost 8 bases, and 13 bases stayed unmatched. CDR3 length: 16 residues. CDR3 residues: CASSASGTGPKHEQFF. CDR3 DNA: TGTGCCAGTAGTGCCTCCGGGACAGGGCCAAAACATGAGCAGTTCTTC.

In its sample, this clone was seen a few times. This sample includes further DNA sequences coding for the same CDR3. The J gene is TRBJ2-7, the V gene TRBV7-2; D is unclear. Trimming cost V 4 bases and J 4 bases, with 8 bases left between them. CDR3 length equals 12 residues. Germline V gives CDR1 SGHTA, CDR2 FQGNSA. The CDR3 reads CASSSRLYEQYF. In DNA, the CDR3 is TGTGCCAGCAGCTCCAGATTGTACGAGCAGTACTTC.

J is TRBJ2-2 and V is TRBV11-2; 11 bases fit TRBD2. The CDR3 covers 19 residues. The junction had 8 bases not matched to a gene; V was cut back by 1 base and J by 1 base. Germline loops: CDR1 SGHAT, CDR2 FQNNGV. The CDR3, as DNA: TGTGCCAGCAGCTTAGGCGAATTACTAGCGGGAGAGAACACCGGGGAGCTGTTTTTT. It translates to CASSLGELLAGENTGELFF.

This chain joins TRBV6-5 and TRBJ2-7; D unclear. This CDR3 comprises 13 residues. The germline CDR1 and CDR2 sequences are MNHEY and SVGAGI. The ends were cut back, 0 bases at V and 3 bases at J, with 6 bases in the middle. Written as DNA, the CDR3 is TGTGCCAGCAGTTACTCGACTGACTACGAGCAGTACTTC. Encoded protein: CASSYSTDYEQYF.

This chain uses TRBV15 with TRBJ2-5, with 7 bases lining up with TRBD2. The V and J ends lost 3 bases and 1 base, in that order; junction bases with no gene match: 5. Germline V gene data show CDR1 as LNHNV and CDR2 as YYDKDF (reference sequence). The CDR3 is 15 amino acids. CDR3 DNA: TGTGCCACCAGCAGGCGAGCGGGGATCCAAGAGACCCAGTACTTC. Its translation: CATSRRAGIQETQYF.

The chain carries TRBV13 and TRBJ2-7; perhaps TRBD1 as D (5 bases). V shed 0 bases and J shed 0 bases, with 9 bases lying between them. CDR1 PRHDT and CDR2 FYEKMQ come from the germline V gene (reference sequence). The CDR3 is made up of 15 amino acids. The CDR3 region has the DNA TGTGCCAGCAGCTTAGGACAGGAGATCTCCTACGAGCAGTACTTC. Translated: CASSLGQEISYEQYF.

This clone is a singleton in its sample. The chain uses TRBV11-1 and TRBJ2-3, with TRBD1 matching 7 bases. V was pared by 2 bases and J by 6 bases, with 8 bases of the junction left unmatched. Per germline, CDR1 SGHAT and CDR2 FQDESV (reference sequence). The CDR3 loop spans 15 amino acids. The DNA for the CDR3 is TGTGCCAGCAGCTTACTAGGGGGCAATGTGGATACGCAGTATTTT. Amino acid sequence: CASSLLGGNVDTQYF. Filled out from reference TRBV11-1 and TRBJ2-3, the complete variable domain reads EAEVAQSPRYKITEKSQAVAFWCDPISGHATLYWYRQILGQGPELLVQFQDESVVDDSQLPKDRFSAERLKGVDSTLKIQPAELGDSAMYLCASSLLGGNVDTQYFGPGTRLTVL.

V usage is TRBV10-1 and J usage is TRBJ2-1; D call uncertain. Trimming removed 0 bases at V and 7 bases at J, with 10 bases between. The CDR3 spans 14 residues. CDR1 WNHNN and CDR2 SYGVQD come from the germline V gene (reference sequence). The CDR3 region has the DNA TGCGCCAGCAGTGAGTCACCCCGAGGTAATGAGCAGTTCTTC. Its protein is CASSESPRGNEQFF.

This rearrangement joins TRBV2 to TRBJ1-5; 9 nucleotides match TRBD1. The germline gives CDR1 SNHLY, CDR2 FYNNEI. V was pared by 5 bases and J by 3 bases, with 8 bases of the junction left unmatched. This CDR3 region has 16 residues. CDR3 DNA: TGTGCCAGCAGTTTTCCGACAGGGGGTTCCAATCAGCCCCAGCATTTT. The encoded protein is CASSFPTGGSNQPQHF.

The gene calls are TRBV27 and TRBJ1-1, with 10 positions matching TRBD1. V gave up 6 bases and J gave up 1 base; unmatched junction bases: 8. The V gene's germline CDR1 is MNHEY and CDR2 SMNVEV (reference sequence). The CDR3 contains 16 residues. DNA for the CDR3: TGTGCCAGCAGCCCTCGACAGGGGGCTGGGAACACTGAAGCTTTCTTT. This translates into CASSPRQGAGNTEAFF.

This clone was recorded only once. This rearrangement joins TRBV5-1 to TRBJ2-5; D gene uncertain. Germline V lookup: CDR1 SGHRS, CDR2 YFSETQ. The CDR3 length is 15 residues. V dropped 3 bases and J dropped 7 bases, with 19 bases sitting between them. CDR3: CASSYDSPVTGTQYF. The CDR3 region has the DNA TGCGCCAGCAGCTACGACTCGCCCGTGACGGGGACCCAGTACTTC.

The DNA for the CDR3 is TGTGCCAGCAGCTTTCGGCTGGCGAACACCGGGGAGCTGTTTTTT. It codes for CASSFRLANTGELFF. The rearrangement uses TRBV7-2 and TRBJ2-2; D is unresolved. Trimming took off 3 bases at V and 0 bases at J, with 8 bases between the two ends. CDR3 length equals 15 residues. Germline CDR1 and CDR2: SGHTA and FQGNSA.

The chain recombines TRBV7-9 with TRBJ2-7; D is possibly TRBD2 (5 bases). The CDR3 has 13 amino acids. Per the germline V gene, CDR1 is SEHNR and CDR2 is FQNEAQ (reference sequence). V dropped 4 bases and J dropped 5 bases, with 12 bases sitting between them. CDR3 sequence reads: CASSSTGLDEQYF. The CDR3 DNA reads as TGTGCCAGCAGCTCGACTGGACTCGACGAGCAGTACTTC.

This chain connects TRBV19 to TRBJ2-7; no clear D gene. With 3 bases removed from V and 4 bases from J, the gap between germline ends came to 19 bases. CDR3 length equals 16 residues. Per germline, CDR1 LNHDA and CDR2 SQIVND (reference sequence). The CDR3 nucleotides read TGTGCCAGTAGTATTTCGTCCCATCCGAGTTGGTACGAGCAGTACTTC. This translates into CASSISSHPSWYEQYF.

This chain connects TRBV27 to TRBJ2-2, with no clear D. CDR3 length: 14 amino acids. Trimming removed 7 bases at V and 4 bases at J, with 13 bases between. Germline CDR1 reads MNHEY; CDR2 reads SMNVEV (reference sequence). The CDR3 DNA reads as TGTGCCAGCACCAAGATCCAGCCCACCGGGGAGCTGTTTTTT. Translation: CASTKIQPTGELFF.

V and J are TRBV2 and TRBJ1-3; D ambiguous. The V gene lost 2 bases and the J gene lost 0 bases, with 8 bases spanning the gap. Germline loops: CDR1 SNHLY, CDR2 FYNNEI. This CDR3 has 15 residues. The CDR3 spells CASSESGPSGNTIYF. CDR3 sequence (DNA): TGTGCCAGCAGTGAAAGCGGACCCTCTGGAAACACCATATATTTT.

The CDR3 spells CASRRGGETQYF. The CDR3 nucleotides read TGTGCCAGTCGGCGTGGGGGGGAGACCCAGTACTTC. The genes are TRBV19 and TRBJ2-5, with D maybe TRBD2 (6 bases). The germline gives CDR1 LNHDA, CDR2 SQIVND (reference sequence). This CDR3 is 12 amino acids long. V lost 8 bases and J 5 bases, leaving 12 bases between the germline ends.

J is TRBJ1-1 and V is TRBV27; the match to TRBD1 covers 7 bases. CDR1 is MNHEY, CDR2 SMNVEV, per germline (reference sequence). This CDR3 has 13 residues. The junction had 0 bases not matched to a gene; V was cut back by 2 bases and J by 3 bases. CDR3 in amino acids: CASSLTGDTEAFF. DNA for the CDR3: TGTGCCAGCAGTTTAACAGGGGACACTGAAGCTTTCTTT.

This clone was picked up one time. The rearrangement joins TRBV28 to TRBJ2-1; D is possibly TRBD1 or TRBD2 (5 bases each). This CDR3 is built from 13 residues. V was clipped by 6 bases and J by 9 bases, with 15 bases between them. CDR1 is MDHEN, CDR2 SYDVKM, per germline. The CDR3 DNA reads as TGTGCCAGCAGGGCTTCTGGGGACGGTGAGCAGTTCTTC. This translates into CASRASGDGEQFF.